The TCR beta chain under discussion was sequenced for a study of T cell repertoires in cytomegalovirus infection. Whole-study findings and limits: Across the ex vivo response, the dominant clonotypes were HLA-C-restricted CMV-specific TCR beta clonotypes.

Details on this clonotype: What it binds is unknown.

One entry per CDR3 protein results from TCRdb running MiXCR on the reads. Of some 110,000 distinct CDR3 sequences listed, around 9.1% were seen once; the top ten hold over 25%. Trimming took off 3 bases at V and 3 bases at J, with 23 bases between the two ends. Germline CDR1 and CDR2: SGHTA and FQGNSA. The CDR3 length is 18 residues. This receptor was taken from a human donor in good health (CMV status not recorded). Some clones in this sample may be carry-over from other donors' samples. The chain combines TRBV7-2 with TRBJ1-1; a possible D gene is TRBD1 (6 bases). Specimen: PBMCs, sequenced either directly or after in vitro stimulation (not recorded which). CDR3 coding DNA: TGTGCCAGCAGCTTCTCAGCCCCGGGGGCCTTGTTGGACACTGAAGCTTTCTTT. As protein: CASSFSAPGALLDTEAFF.